This TCR beta chain was profiled in a study of shared clonotypes between healthy human individuals. Study-wide results and limits: Naive subsets typically showed greater estimated richness than memory subsets.

This clone has a handful of counts. Its antigen is undetermined. CDR3 length: 17 residues. Germline V gives CDR1 SGHNT, CDR2 YYREEE (reference sequence). V lost 0 bases to trimming and J lost 8 bases, with 22 bases between them. Sequenced by immunoSEQ multiplex PCR; TCRdb stores in-frame clones only, minus some. The sample shows around 700,000 clones, approximately 79% of them seen only once. The chain has TRBV5-4 and TRBJ2-3; perhaps TRBD2 as D (6 bases). Sequencing was done on a sample of memory CD4+ T cells sorted from blood. Subset meaning: CD45RA-negative fraction. This TCR was sampled from a woman younger than 45 in good health. The CDR3 loop reads CASSLGGDRVKLATQYF. The CDR3 coding sequence is TGTGCCAGCAGCTTGGGGGGGGACCGCGTAAAACTAGCTACGCAGTATTTT.